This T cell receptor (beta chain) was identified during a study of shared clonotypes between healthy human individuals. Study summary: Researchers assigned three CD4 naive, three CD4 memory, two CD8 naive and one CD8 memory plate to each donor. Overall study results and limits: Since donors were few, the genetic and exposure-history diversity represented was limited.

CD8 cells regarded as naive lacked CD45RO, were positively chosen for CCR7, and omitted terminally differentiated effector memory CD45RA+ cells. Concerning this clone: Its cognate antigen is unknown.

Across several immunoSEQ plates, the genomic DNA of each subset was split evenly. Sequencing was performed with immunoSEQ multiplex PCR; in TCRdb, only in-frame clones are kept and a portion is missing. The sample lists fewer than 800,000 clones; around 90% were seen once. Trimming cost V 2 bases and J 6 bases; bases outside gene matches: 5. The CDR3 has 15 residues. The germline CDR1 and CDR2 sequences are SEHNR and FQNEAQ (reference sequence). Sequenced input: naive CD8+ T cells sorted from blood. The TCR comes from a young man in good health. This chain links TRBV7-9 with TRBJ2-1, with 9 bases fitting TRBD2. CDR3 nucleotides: TGTGCCAGCAGCTTACCTAGCGGGACCCTCAATGAGCAGTTCTTC. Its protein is CASSLPSGTLNEQFF. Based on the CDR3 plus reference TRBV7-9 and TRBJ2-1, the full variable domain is DTGVSQNPRHKITKRGQNVTFRCDPISEHNRLYWYRQTLGQGPEFLTYFQNEAQLEKSRLLSDRFSAERPKGSFSTLEIQRTEQGDSAMYLCASSLPSGTLNEQFFGPGTRLTVL.